The source of this T cell receptor (beta chain) is a study of Graves' ophthalmopathy and Graves' hyperthyroidism. From RNA, the CDR3 regions of TCR beta chains were amplified and sequenced. HTBI-primed first-round RT-PCR preceded second-round multiplex PCR. TCRdb redid the calling of the multiplex PCR reads with MiXCR, one entry per CDR3 protein. The sample has around 1.1 million distinct CDR3 sequences; 35% to 45% are singletons. From germline, CDR1 is ENHRY and CDR2 SYGVKD. The CDR3 loop spans 16 amino acids. The V end lost 6 bases, the J end lost 4 bases, and 21 bases lay between the germline ends. The authors diagnosed from clinical symptoms, serum thyroxine, TRAb, thyroid ultrasound and orbital computed tomography.

The TCR comes from an adult man with Graves' hyperthyroidism. The chain recombines TRBV10-3 with TRBJ2-5; D is possibly TRBD1 or TRBD2 (5 bases each). Sequences were obtained from peripheral blood or thyroid tissue (not recorded which). The CDR3 DNA follows: TGTGCCATCAGGAGTGGGGGTGGACCGGTGACAGAGACCCAGTACTTC. Its translation is CAIRSGGGPVTETQYF.